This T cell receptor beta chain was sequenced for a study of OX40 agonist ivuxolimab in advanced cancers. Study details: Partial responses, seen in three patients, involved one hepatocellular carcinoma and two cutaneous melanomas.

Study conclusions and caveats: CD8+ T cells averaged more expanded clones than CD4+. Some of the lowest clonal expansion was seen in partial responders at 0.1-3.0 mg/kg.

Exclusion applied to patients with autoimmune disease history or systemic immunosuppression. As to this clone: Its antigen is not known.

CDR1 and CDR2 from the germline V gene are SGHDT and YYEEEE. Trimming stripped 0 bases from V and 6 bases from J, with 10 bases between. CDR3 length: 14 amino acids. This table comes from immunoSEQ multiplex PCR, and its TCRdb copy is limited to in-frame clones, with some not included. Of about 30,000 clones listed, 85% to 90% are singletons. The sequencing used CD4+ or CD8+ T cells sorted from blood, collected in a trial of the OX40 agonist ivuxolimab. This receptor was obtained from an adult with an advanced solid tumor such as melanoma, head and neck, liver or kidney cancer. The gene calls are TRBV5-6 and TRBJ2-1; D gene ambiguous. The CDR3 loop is CASSLGFQPNEQFF. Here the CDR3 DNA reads TGTGCCAGCAGCTTGGGATTCCAGCCCAATGAGCAGTTCTTC.